The table lists the clone carrying this T cell receptor beta chain with a few counts. The CDR3 consists of 17 residues. The V end lost 0 bases, the J end lost 5 bases, and 17 bases lay between the germline ends. Next came a second PCR, run for about 7 to 11 cycles, which used a sample-barcoded 5' primer along with a J-beta primer mix. TCRdb itself ran the 5' RACE reads through MiXCR, one entry per CDR3 protein. Of under 2,000,000 distinct CDR3 sequences listed, less than 50% are singletons. Each sample gave at least 6.5 million isolated PBMCs. The sample belongs to a study of blood T cells in healthy people across ages.

The chain recombines TRBV12-3 or TRBV12-4 with TRBJ1-5; D ambiguous. The specimen was blood. The source is a middle-aged woman in good health. The CDR3 nucleotides read TGTGCCAGCAGTTTAGCGCTCTTGGGTAGAGGAGATCAGCCCCAGCATTTT. Protein: CASSLALLGRGDQPQHF.